The clone carrying this TCR beta chain was detected ten times or more. Through a sample-barcoded 5' primer and a J-beta primer mix, a second PCR was run for roughly 6 to 12 cycles. Each cDNA molecule carried a tag from a template-switch adaptor that contained 12 random nucleotides. Sequencing yielded, for each sample, at least 2.5 million paired-end reads carrying CDR3. Via MiXCR, TCRdb re-called the 5' RACE reads, giving one row per CDR3 protein. The sample holds approximately 680,000 distinct CDR3 sequences, 32% seen once. In each sample, at least 7 million PBMCs were isolated. These data are taken from a study of blood T cells in healthy people across ages. Trimming left V 3 bases short and J 8 bases short, with 9 bases between. This CDR3 comprises 12 residues. Germline CDR1 reads KGHDR; CDR2 reads SFDVKD.

This receptor was taken from an elderly woman in good health. The sample was blood. V usage is TRBV24-1 and J usage is TRBJ1-2; no reliable D call. The CDR3 loop is CATSDTDRGYTF. In DNA form, the CDR3 reads TGTGCCACCAGTGATACGGACCGGGGCTACACCTTC.